This entry lists 26 T cell receptor beta chains sequenced from one sample in a study of T-cell memory formation after mild COVID-19. One entry per CDR3 protein results from TCRdb running MiXCR on the 5' RACE reads. Of 250,000 or so distinct CDR3 sequences detected, roughly a tenth appear once; the ten largest clones hold around a fifth. Sequenced material: PBMCs or a T cell subset sorted from them (not recorded which). These receptors were collected from a man aged 18 to 30 who had mild COVID-19 (a few samples of this study predate the infection). Cell type and time point are not known.

This clonotype was observed a handful of times. This chain links TRBV19 with TRBJ1-5; D gene uncertain. The CDR3 consists of 15 residues. V dropped 1 base and J dropped 0 bases, with 7 bases sitting between them. CDR1 is LNHDA, CDR2 SQIVND, per germline (reference sequence). The CDR3 DNA reads as TGTGCCAGTAGTATAGTAGGGTTTAGCAATCAGCCCCAGCATTTT. Protein: CASSIVGFSNQPQHF.

This clonotype was seen more than once but under ten times. V gene TRBV7-2 combines with J gene TRBJ1-1; D is perhaps TRBD1 (5 bases). Germline V gene lookup returns CDR1 SGHTA and CDR2 FQGNSA. The CDR3 sequence is 15 residues long. Trimming pared 1 base from V and 3 bases from J, leaving 12 bases between. The CDR3, as DNA: TGTGCCAGCAGCTTAGGCGGGGGAGGGTACACTGAAGCTTTCTTT. Protein sequence: CASSLGGGGYTEAFF.

This clonotype was detected ten times or more. This chain links TRBV10-3 with TRBJ1-2; TRBD1 matches 7 bases. The length of the CDR3 is 16 residues. From germline, CDR1 is ENHRY and CDR2 SYGVKD. V was clipped by 3 bases and J by 2 bases; unmatched bases: 9. The CDR3: CAISDAGQVSNYGYTF. The CDR3 DNA reads as TGTGCCATCAGTGATGCCGGACAGGTTTCGAACTATGGCTACACCTTC.

This clonotype has a count of ten or more. The rearrangement uses TRBV11-3 and TRBJ2-2; possibly TRBD1 for D (5 bases). Germline V CDR1 and CDR2: SGHNT, YENEEA. The CDR3 totals 14 residues. Trimming took off 3 bases at V and 2 bases at J, with 7 bases between the two ends. CDR3 DNA: TGTGCCAGCAGCTTGGACATCAACACCGGGGAGCTGTTTTTT. Amino acid sequence: CASSLDINTGELFF.

A single count supports this clonotype. The DNA for the CDR3 is TGTGCCAGCAGTGAAGGCCCAGGCAGGAGGGACGGTGAAAAACTGTTTTTT. Encoded protein: CASSEGPGRRDGEKLFF. V usage is TRBV2 and J usage is TRBJ1-4, with D tentatively TRBD1 (5 bases). Germline V lookup: CDR1 SNHLY, CDR2 FYNNEI. This CDR3 comprises 17 residues. Trimming pared 1 base from V and 7 bases from J, leaving 19 bases between.

This clonotype was observed many times. The chain joins TRBV12-3 or TRBV12-4 to TRBJ2-1; D possibly uses TRBD1 or TRBD2 (7 bases each). This CDR3 has 12 amino acids. V gave up 6 bases and J gave up 8 bases, with 11 bases separating them. The CDR3 loop is CASRAGGDEQFF. As DNA, the CDR3 is TGTGCCAGCAGGGCAGGGGGGGATGAGCAGTTCTTC.

V is TRBV20-1 and J is TRBJ1-2; a possible D gene is TRBD1 (6 bases). CDR1 and CDR2 from the germline V gene are DFQATT and SNEGSKA (reference sequence). V lost 3 bases, J lost 5 bases, and 13 bases lay in between. This CDR3 region has 13 residues. The CDR3 DNA reads TGCAGTGCTAGTTCGGGGGCCCAATATGGCTACACCTTC. It specifies CSASSGAQYGYTF.

This clonotype has just a few counts. This rearrangement joins TRBV9 to TRBJ2-2, with 9 bases fitting TRBD1. CDR1 SGDLS and CDR2 YYNGEE come from the germline V gene. There are 16 residues in the CDR3. V lost 4 bases and J lost 6; bases outside the gene matches: 10. CDR3 sequence reads: CASSPLPGQGAGELFF. The CDR3 DNA reads as TGTGCCAGCAGCCCCCTACCGGGACAGGGCGCCGGGGAGCTGTTTTTT.

The chain links TRBV7-8 to TRBJ2-7; no clear D. V lost 5 bases to trimming and J lost 7 bases, with 15 bases between them. CDR1 is SGHVS, CDR2 FQNEAQ, per germline. The length of the CDR3 is 13 residues. The CDR3 protein is CASSPLSRWEQYF. In DNA, the CDR3 is TGTGCCAGCAGCCCCTTGTCCCGGTGGGAGCAGTACTTC.

This clonotype came up many times. At one boundary the junction diverges from the germline segment, which might be a read error. V gene TRBV5-6 combines with J gene TRBJ2-3; D gene ambiguous. The CDR3 runs to 13 residues. Germline V gene data show CDR1 as SGHDT and CDR2 as YYEEEE. The CDR3 DNA sequence: TGTGCCAGCACCCACCCGGGCACGGATACGCAGTATTTT. Translating gives CASTHPGTDTQYF.

This sequence joins TRBV7-8 and TRBJ2-4, with a possible D match to TRBD2 (5 bases). Germline V lookup: CDR1 SGHVS, CDR2 FQNEAQ. Deletions cut 2 bases from V and 9 bases from J, with 11 bases between. The CDR3 loop spans 13 amino acids. DNA for the CDR3: TGTGCCAGCAGCTTACGCGCTAGCCCCATTCAGTACTTC. Translating gives CASSLRASPIQYF. The entire variable domain, with the rest obtained from reference TRBV7-8 and TRBJ2-4, is as follows: GAGVSQSPRYKVAKRGQDVALRCDPISGHVSLFWYQQALGQGPEFLTYFQNEAQLDKSGLPSDRFFAERPEGSVSTLKIQRTQQEDSAVYLCASSLRASPIQYFGAGTRLSVL.

This chain uses TRBV28 with TRBJ1-5; no firm D call. CDR1 is MDHEN and CDR2 is SYDVKM in the germline V gene. There are 15 residues in the CDR3. The V gene lost 3 bases and the J gene lost 2 bases, with 11 bases spanning the gap. The CDR3 DNA follows: TGTGCCAGCAGTTTCTCTCGGAAACGCAATCAGCCCCAGCATTTT. This translates into CASSFSRKRNQPQHF.

This clonotype has a count of ten or more. This chain's CDR3 is CASSQGGQGDTEAFF. The CDR3, as DNA: TGTGCCAGCAGCCAAGGGGGACAGGGGGACACTGAAGCTTTCTTT. This chain connects TRBV3-1 to TRBJ1-1; 11 nucleotides align to TRBD1. Germline V gene data show CDR1 as LGHDT and CDR2 as YNNKEL (reference sequence). CDR3 size: 15 residues. J lost 3 bases, V lost 1 base, and 1 base had no gene match.

The table lists this clonotype with a few counts. The chain uses TRBV12-3 or TRBV12-4 and TRBJ1-2; 12 positions match TRBD1. The CDR3 spans 15 residues. The V gene end was trimmed by 2 bases and the J gene end by 4 bases; junction bases not matched to a gene: 2. CDR3 protein: CASSLRDRGLYGYTF. The CDR3 nucleotides are TGTGCCAGCAGTTTAAGGGACAGGGGGCTCTATGGCTACACCTTC.

The V call is TRBV30, the J call TRBJ1-5; D uncertain. Germline V gene sequence: CDR1 GTSNPN, CDR2 SVGIG (reference sequence). V was clipped by 2 bases and J by 8 bases, with 16 bases between them. The CDR3 length is 14 residues. CDR3 coding DNA: TGTGCCTGGAGTCAAGAAACCAGCCATGAGCCCCAGCATTTT. It is translated as CAWSQETSHEPQHF.

This clonotype occurred many times. The gene calls are TRBV20-1 and TRBJ2-4; D is unclear. Looked up from germline, CDR1 is DFQATT and CDR2 is SNEGSKA (reference sequence). This CDR3 has 13 amino acids. V was trimmed by 0 bases and J by 9 bases, leaving 12 bases between them. The CDR3 sequence is CSARDRARSIQYF. As DNA, the CDR3 is TGCAGTGCTAGAGACCGGGCCAGAAGCATTCAGTACTTC.

This clonotype has only a few counts. The gene calls are TRBV24-1 and TRBJ2-1, with a tentative D call TRBD1 (5 bases). The CDR3 sequence is 13 residues long. The ends were cut back, 6 bases at V and 7 bases at J, with 12 bases in the middle. Germline-derived CDR1 and CDR2 are KGHDR and SFDVKD. The CDR3 nucleotides are TGTGCCACCAGTACCCCAGGGCCTAATGAGCAGTTCTTC. Protein sequence: CATSTPGPNEQFF.

This rearrangement joins TRBV6-5 to TRBJ2-3; D is possibly TRBD2 (6 bases). V lost 0 bases, J lost 4 bases, and 11 bases lay in between. From germline, CDR1 is MNHEY and CDR2 SVGAGI. The CDR3 length is 15 residues. The CDR3 nucleotides are TGTGCCAGCAGTTACTCGGACCCGGGGGCAGATACGCAGTATTTT. Translating it yields CASSYSDPGADTQYF.

The CDR3 loop is CASSLFGGVNTDTQYF. DNA for the CDR3: TGCGCCAGCAGCTTATTTGGAGGGGTGAACACAGATACGCAGTATTTT. The rearrangement links TRBV5-1 to TRBJ2-3, with D possibly being TRBD2 (6 bases). The germline gives CDR1 SGHRS, CDR2 YFSETQ. Trimming left V 2 bases short and J 2 bases short, with 15 bases between. The CDR3 contains 16 residues.

This clonotype has only a few counts. This chain connects TRBV15 to TRBJ2-7, with TRBD2 matching 12 bases. The CDR3 extends over 14 amino acids. The germline gives CDR1 LNHNV, CDR2 YYDKDF (reference sequence). V lost 8 bases to trimming and J lost 2 bases; unmatched junction nucleotides: 4. This CDR3 is CATRLAGATYEQYF. The CDR3 DNA is TGTGCCACCCGACTAGCGGGGGCTACCTACGAGCAGTACTTC.

This clonotype was recorded a few times. V and J are TRBV10-3 and TRBJ2-1; TRBD2 might be the D (6 bases). Trimming pared 4 bases from V and 8 bases from J, leaving 18 bases between. Germline CDR1 and CDR2: ENHRY and SYGVKD. The CDR3 extends over 15 amino acids. The CDR3 nucleotides read TGTGCCATCAGTGGGGGGGATCTCACCGGACATGAGCAGTTCTTC. As protein: CAISGGDLTGHEQFF.

V and J are TRBV6-1 and TRBJ2-3; 8 nucleotides agree with TRBD1. Germline V lookup: CDR1 MNHNS, CDR2 SASEGT. Trimming removed 6 bases from V and 9 bases from J; junction bases left unmatched: 14. CDR3 length equals 15 residues. The CDR3 bases are TGTGCCAGCAGCGGACAGGGCCCATCAGAGGGGACGCAGTATTTT. Translating gives CASSGQGPSEGTQYF.

The table lists this clonotype with a few counts. The chain combines TRBV5-1 with TRBJ2-3; D could derive from TRBD1 or TRBD2 (6 bases each). The CDR3 covers 12 residues. Trimming left V 5 bases short and J 6 bases short, with 10 bases between. In germline, CDR1 is SGHRS, CDR2 YFSETQ. CDR3 in amino acids: CASRGGRDTQYF. The CDR3 nucleotides are TGCGCCAGCAGAGGGGGGCGGGATACGCAGTATTTT.

This clonotype occurred many times. The chain combines TRBV20-1 with TRBJ2-7; TRBD1 aligns across 11 bases. Germline assignment: CDR1 DFQATT and CDR2 SNEGSKA (reference sequence). This CDR3 comprises 15 residues. V lost 4 bases and J lost 4; bases outside the gene matches: 9. As DNA, the CDR3 is TGCAGTGCTACCAAGGCAGGGACAGGGGGTTACGAGCAGTACTTC. As protein: CSATKAGTGGYEQYF.

This clonotype was counted at least ten times. The rearrangement links TRBV5-1 to TRBJ2-1, with no clear D. V lost 0 bases to trimming and J lost 0 bases, with 10 bases between them. Looked up from germline, CDR1 is SGHRS and CDR2 is YFSETQ. The CDR3 has 16 residues. The DNA of the CDR3 is TGCGCCAGCAGCTTGGCGGGCAACCCCTCCTACAATGAGCAGTTCTTC. It specifies CASSLAGNPSYNEQFF.

In its sample, this clonotype was seen a few times. The chain recombines TRBV11-2 with TRBJ2-3; D gene ambiguous. The CDR3 is 14 amino acids. The V and J ends lost 1 base and 4 bases respectively, with 9 bases between them. CDR1 is SGHAT and CDR2 is FQNNGV in the germline V gene. As DNA, the CDR3 is TGTGCCAGCAGCTTAGGGATGGGATCAGATACGCAGTATTTT. Protein sequence: CASSLGMGSDTQYF.